The rows below give T cell receptor beta chains drawn from one sample of a study of T cells after yellow fever vaccination. One entry per CDR3 protein, called by TCRdb with MiXCR from the 5' RACE reads. The sample lists 200,000 or so distinct CDR3 sequences, more than 6.5% seen once, with 0.8% to 1.2% in the top ten. The sequences come from CD4+ T cells sorted from PBMCs, collected on the day of the yellow fever booster vaccination. These receptors all come from a man aged 30-40 years who received the YFV17D yellow fever vaccine. The CDR3 runs from the conserved cysteine through the conserved F or W. A D gene is named only where the DNA matches it firmly. Only part of the rows carry a size: once, few, many, or a class if the clone is expanded.

v_gene	abundance	j_gene	d_gene	len	CDR3nt	CDR3aa
TRBV14	many	TRBJ2-1	-	13	TGTGCCAGCAGCCCGGACCTCTACAATGAGCAGTTCTTC	CASSPDLYNEQFF
TRBV9	-	TRBJ2-5	-	14	TGTGCCAGCAGCTCGCGGCCCCTCGGGGAGACCCAGTACTTC	CASSSRPLGETQYF
TRBV7-2	many	TRBJ2-7	TRBD1	15	TGTGCCAGCAGCTTAGTGGGACAGGGAGCCTACGAGCAGTACTTC	CASSLVGQGAYEQYF
TRBV7-2	many	TRBJ2-1	TRBD1	15	TGTGCCAGCAGCAAAGCCGGGACCACAGGGGGGGAGCAGTTCTTC	CASSKAGTTGGEQFF
TRBV7-2	-	TRBJ1-5	-	11	TGTGCCAGCGGGCGGGAGGGCCCCCAGCATTTT	CASGREGPQHF
TRBV12-2	-	TRBJ2-1	-	15	TGTGCAAGCCCCACTAGCGGGAGGGCGAAGAATGAGCAGTTCTTC	CASPTSGRAKNEQFF
TRBV7-2	many	TRBJ2-7	TRBD2	16	TGTGCCAGCAGCCTCAGTAGCGGGGCAAGCTCCTACGAGCAGTACTTC	CASSLSSGASSYEQYF
TRBV9	-	TRBJ2-1	-	18	TGTGCCAGCAGCGTAGAAAGGGGTAAGGGGGGCTACTACAATGAGCAGTTCTTC	CASSVERGKGGYYNEQFF
TRBV25-1	-	TRBJ2-1	-	14	TGTGCCAGCATGGAGGGGAGCTCCTACAATGAGCAGTTCTTC	CASMEGSSYNEQFF
TRBV18	-	TRBJ2-7	-	12	TGTGCCAGCTCACCAAACCCCGGCGAGCAGTACTTC	CASSPNPGEQYF
TRBV12-3/TRBV12-4	many	TRBJ2-7	-	13	TGTGCCAGCAACCAGGGGGGCTCCTACGAGCAGTACTTC	CASNQGGSYEQYF
TRBV5-1	many	TRBJ1-2	TRBD1	14	TGCGCCAGCAGCTTGGGGACAGGGGCCTATGGCTACACCTTC	CASSLGTGAYGYTF
TRBV5-1	-	TRBJ2-2	-	18	TGCGCCAGCAGCCGTTTGGTATACAGGGAGAGGGACACCGGGGAGCTGTTTTTT	CASSRLVYRERDTGELFF
TRBV28	-	TRBJ2-5	-	13	TGTGCCACCAGCAGGACGAGAATGGAGACCCAGTACTTC	CATSRTRMETQYF
TRBV12-3/TRBV12-4	-	TRBJ1-1	TRBD1	14	TGTGCCAGCAGCAAGACAGGGATGGCGACTGAAGCTTTCTTT	CASSKTGMATEAFF
TRBV19	-	TRBJ2-5	-	13	TGTGCCAGTAGTCCAGGGTGGGGAGAGACCCAGTACTTC	CASSPGWGETQYF
TRBV7-2	-	TRBJ1-5	-	16	TGTGCCAGCAGCCCCGGGGCGAAACCAAGCAATCAGCCCCAGCATTTT	CASSPGAKPSNQPQHF
TRBV20-1	few	TRBJ2-7	-	13	TGCAGTGCTCCCCGCCTCGCAACCTACGAGCAGTACTTC	CSAPRLATYEQYF
TRBV30	few	TRBJ2-2	TRBD2	15	TGTGCCCGGAGGCAGCGGGAGGGCCTGGTCGGGGAGCTGTTTTTT	CARRQREGLVGELFF
TRBV18	few	TRBJ2-1	-	11	TGTGCCAGCTCACTGAGTCATGAGCAGTTCTTC	CASSLSHEQFF
TRBV7-9	-	TRBJ2-7	-	15	TGTGCCAGCAGTTTGGGTGAAGCCGGGAGTAACGAGCAGTACTTC	CASSLGEAGSNEQYF
TRBV29-1	few	TRBJ2-1	-	13	TGCAGCGGGTCACGGGGCCCCTACAATGAGCAGTTCTTC	CSGSRGPYNEQFF